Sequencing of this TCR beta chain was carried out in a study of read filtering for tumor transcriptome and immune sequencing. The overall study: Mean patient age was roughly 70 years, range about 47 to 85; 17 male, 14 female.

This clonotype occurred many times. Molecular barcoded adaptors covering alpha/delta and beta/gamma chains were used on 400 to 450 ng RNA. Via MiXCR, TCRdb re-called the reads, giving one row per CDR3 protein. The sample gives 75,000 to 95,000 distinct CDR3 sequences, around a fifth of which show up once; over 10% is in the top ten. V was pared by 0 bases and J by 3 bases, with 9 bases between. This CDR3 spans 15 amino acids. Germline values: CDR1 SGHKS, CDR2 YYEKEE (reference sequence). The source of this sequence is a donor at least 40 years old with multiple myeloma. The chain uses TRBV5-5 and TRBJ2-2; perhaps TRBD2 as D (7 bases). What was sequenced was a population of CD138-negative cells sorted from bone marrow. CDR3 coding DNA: TGTGCCAGCAGCTTGGTCGGGGGGCACACCGGGGAGCTGTTTTTT. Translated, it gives CASSLVGGHTGELFF.